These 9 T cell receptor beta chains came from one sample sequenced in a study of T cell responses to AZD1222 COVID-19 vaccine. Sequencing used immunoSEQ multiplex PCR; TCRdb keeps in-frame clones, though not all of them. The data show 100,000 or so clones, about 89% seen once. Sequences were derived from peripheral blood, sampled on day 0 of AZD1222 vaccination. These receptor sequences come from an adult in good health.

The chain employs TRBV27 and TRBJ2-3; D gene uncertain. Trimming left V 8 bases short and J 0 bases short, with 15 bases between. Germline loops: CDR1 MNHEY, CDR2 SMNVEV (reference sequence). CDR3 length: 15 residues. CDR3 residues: CASSLQDTSTDTQYF. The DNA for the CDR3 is TGTGCCAGCTCCCTCCAAGACACTAGCACAGATACGCAGTATTTT.

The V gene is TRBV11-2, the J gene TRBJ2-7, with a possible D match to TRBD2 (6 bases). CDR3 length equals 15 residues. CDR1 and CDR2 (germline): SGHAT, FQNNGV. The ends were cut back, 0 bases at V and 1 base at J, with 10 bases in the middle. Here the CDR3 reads CASSLDPGDSYEQYF. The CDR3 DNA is TGTGCCAGCAGCTTAGATCCGGGGGATTCCTACGAGCAGTACTTC. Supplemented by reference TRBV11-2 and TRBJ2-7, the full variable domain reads EAGVAQSPRYKIIEKRQSVAFWCNPISGHATLYWYQQILGQGPKLLIQFQNNGVVDDSQLPKDRFSAERLKGVDSTLKIQPAKLEDSAVYLCASSLDPGDSYEQYFGPGTRLTVT.

The CDR3: CASSPVTNTGELFF. The CDR3 region has the DNA TGCGCCAGCAGCCCAGTTACGAACACCGGGGAGCTGTTTTTT. The V and J genes are TRBV5-1 and TRBJ2-2; D ambiguous. The V end lost 4 bases, the J end lost 0 bases, and 7 bases lay between the germline ends. The length of the CDR3 is 14 residues. The germline CDR1 and CDR2 sequences are SGHRS and YFSETQ.

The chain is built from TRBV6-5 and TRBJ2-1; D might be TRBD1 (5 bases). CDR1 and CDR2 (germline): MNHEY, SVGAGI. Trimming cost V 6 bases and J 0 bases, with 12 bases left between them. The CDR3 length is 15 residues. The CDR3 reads CASSQRQSSYNEQFF. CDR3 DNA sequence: TGTGCCAGCAGCCAGCGACAGAGCTCCTACAATGAGCAGTTCTTC.

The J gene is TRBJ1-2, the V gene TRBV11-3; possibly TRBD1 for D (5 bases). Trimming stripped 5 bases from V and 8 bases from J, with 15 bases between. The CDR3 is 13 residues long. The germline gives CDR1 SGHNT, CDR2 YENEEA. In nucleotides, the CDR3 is TGTGCCAGCAGCAGGAAGGGGCAGCGAGGCTACACCTTC. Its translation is CASSRKGQRGYTF.

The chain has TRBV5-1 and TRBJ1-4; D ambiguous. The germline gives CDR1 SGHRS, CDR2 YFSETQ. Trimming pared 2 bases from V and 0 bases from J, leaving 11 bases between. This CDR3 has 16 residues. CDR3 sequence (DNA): TGCGCCAGCAGCTTAACCAGACTAGCAACTAATGAAAAACTGTTTTTT. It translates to CASSLTRLATNEKLFF.

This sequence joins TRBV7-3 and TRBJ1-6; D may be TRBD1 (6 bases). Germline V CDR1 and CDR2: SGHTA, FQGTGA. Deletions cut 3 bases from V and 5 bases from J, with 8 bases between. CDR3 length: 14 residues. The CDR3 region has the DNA TGTGCCAGCAGCTTGGGGGGCGATAATTCACCCCTCCACTTT. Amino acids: CASSLGGDNSPLHF.

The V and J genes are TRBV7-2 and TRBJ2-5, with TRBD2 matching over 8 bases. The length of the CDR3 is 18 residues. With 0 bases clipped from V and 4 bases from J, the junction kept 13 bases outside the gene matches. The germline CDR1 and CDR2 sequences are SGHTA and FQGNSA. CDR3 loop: CASSLALSGGRRGETQYF. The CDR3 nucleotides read TGTGCCAGCAGCTTAGCGTTGTCGGGGGGGCGGCGGGGAGAGACCCAGTACTTC.

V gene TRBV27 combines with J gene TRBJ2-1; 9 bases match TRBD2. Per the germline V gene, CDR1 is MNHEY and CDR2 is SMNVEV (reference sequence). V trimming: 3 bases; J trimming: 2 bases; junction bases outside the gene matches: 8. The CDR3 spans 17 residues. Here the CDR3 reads CASSFDSGSNTYNEQFF. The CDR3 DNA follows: TGTGCCAGCAGTTTCGATAGCGGGAGTAATACCTACAATGAGCAGTTCTTC.